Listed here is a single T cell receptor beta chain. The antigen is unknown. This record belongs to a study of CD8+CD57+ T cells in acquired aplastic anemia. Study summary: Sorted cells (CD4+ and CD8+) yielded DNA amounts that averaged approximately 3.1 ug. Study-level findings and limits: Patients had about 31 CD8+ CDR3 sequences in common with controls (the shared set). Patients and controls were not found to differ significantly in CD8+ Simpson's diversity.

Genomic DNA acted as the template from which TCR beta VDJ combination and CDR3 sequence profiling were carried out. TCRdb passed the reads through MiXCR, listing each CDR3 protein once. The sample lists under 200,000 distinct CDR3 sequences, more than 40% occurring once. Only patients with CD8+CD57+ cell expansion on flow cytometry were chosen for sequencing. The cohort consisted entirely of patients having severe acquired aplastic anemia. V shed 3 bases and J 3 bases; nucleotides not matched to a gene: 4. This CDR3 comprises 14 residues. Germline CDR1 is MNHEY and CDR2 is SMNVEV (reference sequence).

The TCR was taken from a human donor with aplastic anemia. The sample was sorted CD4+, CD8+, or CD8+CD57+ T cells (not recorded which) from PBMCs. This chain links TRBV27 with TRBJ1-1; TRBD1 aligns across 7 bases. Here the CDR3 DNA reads TGTGCCAGCAGTTTTGCAGGGGGGGACACTGAAGCTTTCTTT. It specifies CASSFAGGDTEAFF.